This TCR beta chain was obtained from a study of cytomegalovirus exposure and HLA in healthy donors. Overall study findings and caveats: Testing in vitro showed three CMV-associated chains specific for CMV antigens.

Comment on this clone: The antigen is undetermined.

Amplification used 60 Vbeta primers and 13 Jbeta primers. Clones were read by immunoSEQ multiplex PCR, and TCRdb kept only the in-frame ones, dropping some. The sample yields about 84,000 clones, 55% to 65% seen once. Input material: PBMCs. This receptor was taken from a woman in her thirties or forties in good health and CMV-seropositive.

In DNA form, the CDR3 reads TGTGCCAGCAGCGTAGGCGCTAGTCAGGGTGAGCAGTTCTTC. Its translation: CASSVGASQGEQFF. J is TRBJ2-1 and V is TRBV9, with a tentative D call TRBD1 (5 bases). The germline V gene encodes CDR1 SGDLS and CDR2 YYNGEE. V was pared by 0 bases and J by 9 bases, with 13 bases between. The CDR3 runs 14 residues. Based on the CDR3 plus reference TRBV9 and TRBJ2-1, the full variable domain is DSGVTQTPKHLITATGQRVTLRCSPRSGDLSVYWYQQSLDQGLQFLIQYYNGEERAKGNILERFSAQQFPDLHSELNLSSLELGDSALYFCASSVGASQGEQFFGPGTRLTVL.